The 30 T cell receptor beta chains listed next were all sequenced from one sample in a study of shared clonotypes between healthy human individuals. Assay used: immunoSEQ multiplex PCR; TCRdb lists only in-frame clones, some missing. The data contain roughly 2,300,000 clones, 80% to 95% of them singletons. The sample was naive CD4+ T cells from PBMCs. Specified subset: CD45RA+ positively selected. Receptor source: a young man in good health. Some clones in this sample may be carry-over from other donors' samples.

This clone was seen only a few times. The chain is built from TRBV28 and TRBJ1-5, with D unclear. Germline CDR1 and CDR2: MDHEN and SYDVKM. The CDR3 loop spans 10 amino acids. V was pared by 5 bases and J by 9 bases, with 5 bases between. CDR3 sequence reads: CASSVRPQHF. In nucleotides, the CDR3 is TGTGCCAGCAGTGTCCGGCCCCAGCATTTT.

Concerning this clone: Other DNA sequences from this sample encode an identical CDR3 as well. The V call is TRBV27, the J call TRBJ1-1; D uncertain. Trimming removed 0 bases from V and 1 base from J, with 6 bases in between. The CDR3 extends over 14 amino acids. CDR1 is MNHEY and CDR2 is SMNVEV in the germline V gene (reference sequence). CDR3 nucleotide sequence: TGTGCCAGCAGTTTATCCTCGGGGAACACTGAAGCTTTCTTT. It codes for CASSLSSGNTEAFF.

The chain combines TRBV11-2 with TRBJ2-2, with D tentatively TRBD1 (6 bases). The CDR3 totals 16 residues. Germline CDR1 reads SGHAT; CDR2 reads FQNNGV. Trimming cost V 2 bases and J 7 bases, with 17 bases left between them. The DNA of the CDR3 is TGTGCCAGCAGCTTAACCCCTGGACAGACGGGCGGGGAGCTGTTTTTT. It codes for CASSLTPGQTGGELFF.

This chain connects TRBV7-9 to TRBJ1-1; D is unclear. The CDR3 spans 14 residues. V dropped 6 bases and J dropped 1 base, with 12 bases sitting between them. Germline CDR1 and CDR2: SEHNR and FQNEAQ (reference sequence). CDR3 amino acids: CASSPSFKNTEAFF. CDR3 sequence (DNA): TGTGCCAGCAGTCCTTCGTTCAAGAACACTGAAGCTTTCTTT.

The chain has TRBV11-1 and TRBJ2-4, with D possibly being TRBD1 or TRBD2 (5 bases each). Germline V gives CDR1 SGHAT, CDR2 FQDESV (reference sequence). Between the trimmed V and J ends, which lost 5 bases and 8 bases, there was a span of 25 bases. The CDR3 sequence is 17 residues long. CDR3 in amino acids: CASSPQPPGAGGDIQYF. Here the CDR3 DNA reads TGTGCCAGCAGCCCACAACCTCCCGGGGCTGGTGGGGACATTCAGTACTTC.

The V and J genes are TRBV20-1 and TRBJ1-2; no firm D call. Germline V lookup: CDR1 DFQATT, CDR2 SNEGSKA (reference sequence). V lost 7 bases to trimming and J lost 4 bases, with 10 bases between them. The CDR3 sequence is 11 residues long. The CDR3 reads CSVRMGYGYTF. The CDR3 nucleotides read TGCAGTGTCCGGATGGGCTATGGCTACACCTTC.

The rearrangement links TRBV7-3 to TRBJ2-3; D not certain. Germline V gives CDR1 SGHTA, CDR2 FQGTGA. Trimming took 5 bases from V and 4 from J, leaving 10 bases between them. The CDR3 runs to 13 residues. The CDR3 loop reads CASSRFEADTQYF. Here the CDR3 DNA reads TGTGCCAGCAGCCGTTTCGAGGCAGATACGCAGTATTTT.

The V call is TRBV11-2, the J call TRBJ2-1; TRBD2 matches at 7 bases. CDR1 and CDR2 from the germline V gene are SGHAT and FQNNGV. The length of the CDR3 is 17 residues. Germline trimming cut 1 base from V and 8 bases from J; bases unmatched to any gene: 14. In DNA, the CDR3 is TGTGCCAGCAGCTTAGTCTTTGGCGGGAGAACCCAGGATGAGCAGTTCTTC. It is translated as CASSLVFGGRTQDEQFF. Looking up the rest from reference TRBV11-2 and TRBJ2-1 gives the full variable domain: EAGVAQSPRYKIIEKRQSVAFWCNPISGHATLYWYQQILGQGPKLLIQFQNNGVVDDSQLPKDRFSAERLKGVDSTLKIQPAKLEDSAVYLCASSLVFGGRTQDEQFFGPGTRLTVL.

The V call is TRBV9, the J call TRBJ2-7; D tentatively fits TRBD1 or TRBD2 (5 bases each). The V and J ends lost 0 bases and 2 bases respectively, with 15 bases between them. Looked up from germline, CDR1 is SGDLS and CDR2 is YYNGEE. The CDR3 runs 16 residues. The CDR3 region has the DNA TGTGCCAGCAGCGTAGAGGTAGAGACGGGACCCTACGAGCAGTACTTC. Translating it yields CASSVEVETGPYEQYF.

Remarks on this clone: Other DNA sequences in the same sample also yield this CDR3. V gene TRBV7-7 combines with J gene TRBJ2-2; the D is unclear. Germline CDR1 reads SSHAT; CDR2 reads FNYEAQ (reference sequence). This CDR3 has 14 amino acids. V gave up 3 bases and J gave up 2 bases, with 7 bases separating them. This CDR3 reads CASSFDTNTGELFF. The CDR3 coding sequence is TGTGCCAGCAGCTTCGACACTAACACCGGGGAGCTGTTTTTT.

The chain uses TRBV7-2 and TRBJ2-1; a possible D gene is TRBD2 (6 bases). Trimming cost V 5 bases and J 11 bases, with 16 bases left between them. This CDR3 comprises 13 residues. The germline V gene has CDR1 SGHTA and CDR2 FQGNSA. The CDR3: CASSPEPGLKQFF. CDR3 nucleotide sequence: TGTGCCAGCAGCCCCGAACCGGGACTTAAGCAGTTCTTC.

The chain has TRBV27 and TRBJ2-1; no reliable D call. Germline loops: CDR1 MNHEY, CDR2 SMNVEV (reference sequence). Trimming removed 5 bases at V and 2 bases at J, with 7 bases between. CDR3 length equals 13 residues. The CDR3 loop is CASSRDTYNEQFF. In DNA form, the CDR3 reads TGTGCCAGCAGTCGTGATACCTACAATGAGCAGTTCTTC.

The rearrangement joins TRBV6-1 to TRBJ1-4; 10 bases match TRBD1. V shed 8 bases and J 8 bases; nucleotides not matched to a gene: 5. The germline V gene encodes CDR1 MNHNS and CDR2 SASEGT. The CDR3 length is 13 residues. As DNA, the CDR3 is TGTGCCAGCCGAGACAGGGGGCTAGAAAAACTGTTTTTT. This gives the protein CASRDRGLEKLFF.

The CDR3 reads CASSRRLAGEETQYF. CDR3 sequence (DNA): TGTGCCAGCAGCCGTAGACTAGCGGGAGAAGAGACCCAGTACTTC. This rearrangement joins TRBV5-4 to TRBJ2-5, with 12 bases identical to TRBD2. After removal of 4 bases from V and 3 bases from J, the junction contained 4 bases not matched to a gene. This CDR3 is built from 15 residues. Germline loops: CDR1 SGHNT, CDR2 YYREEE (reference sequence).

The rearrangement joins TRBV7-2 to TRBJ2-1; 7 nucleotides agree with TRBD2. Per the germline V gene, CDR1 is SGHTA and CDR2 is FQGNSA. This CDR3 has 16 amino acids. The V and J ends lost 1 base and 4 bases, in that order; junction bases with no gene match: 7. The CDR3 region is CASSLGASGVYNEQFF. CDR3 in DNA: TGTGCCAGCAGCTTAGGAGCTAGCGGCGTTTACAATGAGCAGTTCTTC.

This rearrangement joins TRBV4-2 to TRBJ1-6, with a possible D match to TRBD1 (5 bases). Germline V lookup: CDR1 LGHNA, CDR2 YNFKEQ. The CDR3 extends over 14 amino acids. Trimming cost V 1 base and J 10 bases, with 11 bases left between them. DNA of the CDR3: TGTGCCAGCAGCCAAGCGGGGGGAGAATCACCCCTCCACTTT. Its protein product is CASSQAGGESPLHF.

This chain links TRBV4-1 with TRBJ1-2; tentatively, D is TRBD1 (6 bases). The length of the CDR3 is 16 residues. V was trimmed by 0 bases and J by 5 bases, leaving 16 bases between them. CDR1 is MGHRA, CDR2 YSYEKL, per germline. This CDR3 is CASSQDEAGAGYGYTF. The CDR3 region has the DNA TGCGCCAGCAGCCAAGATGAAGCGGGGGCAGGGTATGGCTACACCTTC.

The chain links TRBV7-2 to TRBJ2-5, with 9 bases lining up with TRBD2. CDR3 length: 19 residues. Germline V lookup: CDR1 SGHTA, CDR2 FQGNSA. V was pared by 0 bases and J by 1 base, with 12 bases of the junction left unmatched. The CDR3: CASSLALAGTGPGQETQYF. Written as DNA, the CDR3 is TGTGCCAGCAGCTTAGCGCTAGCGGGAACCGGTCCAGGCCAAGAGACCCAGTACTTC.

This clone has just a few counts. This rearrangement joins TRBV5-1 to TRBJ1-4; D might be TRBD1 (5 bases). With 5 bases removed from V and 10 bases from J, the gap between germline ends came to 12 bases. Germline CDR1 and CDR2: SGHRS and YFSETQ. This CDR3 is built from 12 residues. CDR3 loop: CASSESGRKLFF. CDR3 DNA sequence: TGCGCCAGCAGTGAGTCGGGGCGAAAACTGTTTTTT.

A note on this clone: The sample has other DNA sequences that encode this CDR3 too. The chain recombines TRBV29-1 with TRBJ2-5; a possible D gene is TRBD1 (5 bases). The V and J ends lost 4 bases and 1 base respectively, with 7 bases between them. CDR3 size: 12 residues. Germline V gene data show CDR1 as SQVTM and CDR2 as ANQGSEA. CDR3 protein: CSVAQGQETQYF. The CDR3 DNA follows: TGCAGCGTTGCCCAGGGCCAAGAGACCCAGTACTTC.

This chain links TRBV5-1 with TRBJ2-5; 10 bases are a match to TRBD2. Germline trimming cut 1 base from V and 4 bases from J; bases unmatched to any gene: 7. The CDR3 totals 16 residues. Germline values: CDR1 SGHRS, CDR2 YFSETQ. CDR3 DNA sequence: TGCGCCAGCAGCTTGCTGCCTAGCGGGAGCGCAGAGACCCAGTACTTC. Amino acids: CASSLLPSGSAETQYF. The full variable domain, completed using reference TRBV5-1 and TRBJ2-5, is KAGVTQTPRYLIKTRGQQVTLSCSPISGHRSVSWYQQTPGQGLQFLFEYFSETQRNKGNFPGRFSGRQFSNSRSEMNVSTLELGDSALYLCASSLLPSGSAETQYFGPGTRLLVL.

This chain connects TRBV6-1 to TRBJ2-7; 9 bases are a match to TRBD1. Germline V CDR1 and CDR2: MNHNS, SASEGT. V lost 8 bases, J lost 1 base, and 3 bases stayed unmatched. CDR3 length: 13 residues. CDR3 sequence reads: CASVDRGSYEQYF. The CDR3 region has the DNA TGTGCCAGCGTCGACAGGGGGTCCTACGAGCAGTACTTC.

The chain recombines TRBV18 with TRBJ2-7, with TRBD2 as a possible D gene (5 bases). Trimming left V 7 bases short and J 2 bases short, with 15 bases between. CDR1 is KGHSH, CDR2 LQKENI, per germline. There are 14 residues in the CDR3. The CDR3 DNA sequence: TGTGCCAGCTTATCGGGGAATCGGGCCTACGAGCAGTACTTC. This gives the protein CASLSGNRAYEQYF.

This clone was detected only a few times. This sequence joins TRBV10-3 and TRBJ2-7; D remains ambiguous. Germline lookup yields CDR1 ENHRY and CDR2 SYGVKD. The CDR3 covers 8 residues. CDR3 DNA sequence: TGTTCCCCATTCGAGCAGTACTTC. Residues: CSPFEQYF.

The chain combines TRBV28 with TRBJ2-2, with D perhaps TRBD1 (5 bases). CDR3 length equals 16 residues. V dropped 5 bases and J dropped 3 bases, with 16 bases sitting between them. Germline lookup yields CDR1 MDHEN and CDR2 SYDVKM. CDR3 coding DNA: TGTGCCAGCAGTAACCGACAGTGGGGTTACACCGGGGAGCTGTTTTTT. Amino acids: CASSNRQWGYTGELFF.

The chain combines TRBV4-3 with TRBJ1-2; the D gene is possibly TRBD1 (6 bases). The CDR3 is 16 residues long. Germline-derived CDR1 and CDR2 are LGHNA and YSLEER. V lost 1 base, J lost 8 bases, and 20 bases lay in between. In nucleotides, the CDR3 is TGCGCCAGCAGCCAAGGTTGGGCTCAGGGGCGGTCGGGCTACACCTTC. Amino acid sequence: CASSQGWAQGRSGYTF.

In DNA form, the CDR3 reads TGTGCCAGCAGCCAAGATGAGGCGCGGATCTCCTACGAGCAGTACTTC. This sequence encodes CASSQDEARISYEQYF. The chain has TRBV4-2 and TRBJ2-7, with D unclear. V lost 0 bases and J lost 0, with 12 bases in between. The CDR3 sequence is 16 residues long. Germline V gene data show CDR1 as LGHNA and CDR2 as YNFKEQ.

V and J are TRBV6-6 and TRBJ2-7, with D perhaps TRBD1 (5 bases). V lost 6 bases to trimming and J lost 2 bases, with 11 bases between them. Germline-derived CDR1 and CDR2 are MNHNY and SVGAGI (reference sequence). This CDR3 is built from 13 residues. The CDR3 DNA is TGTGCCAGCAGGGAACACAGGACCTACGAGCAGTACTTC. Its protein product is CASREHRTYEQYF.

The V and J genes are TRBV30 and TRBJ2-2, with unresolved D. Trimming took 2 bases from V and 6 from J, leaving 10 bases between them. Per the germline V gene, CDR1 is GTSNPN and CDR2 is SVGIG (reference sequence). The CDR3 totals 13 residues. CDR3 in DNA: TGTGCCTGGAGTACTGTAGTTGCCGGGGAGCTGTTTTTT. Translation gives CAWSTVVAGELFF.

The rearrangement links TRBV6-1 to TRBJ2-3, with D unclear. V gave up 6 bases and J gave up 0 bases, with 10 bases separating them. CDR3 length equals 14 residues. Germline V gene lookup returns CDR1 MNHNS and CDR2 SASEGT. The CDR3 region is CASSQEDSTDTQYF. CDR3 nucleotides: TGTGCCAGCAGCCAAGAGGACAGCACAGATACGCAGTATTTT.